This is a list of T cell receptor beta chains from one sample in a study of blood T cells in healthy people across ages. Via MiXCR, TCRdb re-called the 5' RACE reads, giving one row per CDR3 protein. The table lists about 780,000 distinct CDR3 sequences, roughly 25% of them singletons. These sequences were also reported in another study, on T cells of mothers and their children.

Sequencing used blood. These TCRs come from a boy between 5 and 17 years old in good health. Each CDR3 is given with its conserved first and last residue. The D gene is left open where the match is weak. Only some rows state a clone size, as once, few, many or a class for expanded clones.

d_gene | j_gene | abundance | v_gene | CDR3aa | CDR3nt
TRBD2 | TRBJ2-1 | few | TRBV24-1 | CATSEGRGGGDEQFF | TGTGCCACCAGTGAGGGGCGCGGGGGGGGCGATGAGCAGTTCTTC
- | TRBJ2-1 | few | TRBV29-1 | CSVRTFSYNEQFF | TGCAGCGTTAGGACTTTCTCCTACAATGAGCAGTTCTTC
- | TRBJ2-1 | few | TRBV3-1 | CASSQGRRLLQFF | TGTGCCAGCAGCCAAGGCAGACGGCTGTTGCAGTTCTTC
- | TRBJ2-5 | - | TRBV7-8 | CASSFGSSPTSRYF | TGTGCCAGCAGCTTCGGGTCTTCCCCTACTAGCCGGTACTTC
- | TRBJ2-5 | - | TRBV10-3 | CAISSPQEGETQYF | TGTGCCATCAGTTCCCCTCAGGAGGGAGAGACCCAGTACTTC
TRBD2 | TRBJ2-3 | - | TRBV5-1 | CASSLQLAIGTDTQYF | TGCGCCAGCAGCTTGCAACTAGCGATCGGCACAGATACGCAGTATTTT
- | TRBJ1-1 | few | TRBV6-5 | CASSSYHANTEAFF | TGTGCCAGCAGTTCTTACCACGCTAACACTGAAGCTTTCTTT
TRBD2 | TRBJ2-1 | - | TRBV28 | CAASAGGFNEQFF | TGTGCCGCGTCAGCGGGGGGCTTCAATGAGCAGTTCTTC
- | TRBJ2-7 | few | TRBV28 | CASSFRFYEQYF | TGTGCCAGCAGTTTTAGGTTCTACGAGCAGTACTTC
- | TRBJ2-5 | - | TRBV14 | CASRAKGQETQYF | TGTGCCAGCAGGGCTAAAGGGCAAGAGACCCAGTACTTC
- | TRBJ2-1 | - | TRBV5-1 | CASSFDSPNNEQFF | TGCGCCAGCAGCTTTGACTCTCCGAACAATGAGCAGTTCTTC
- | TRBJ2-1 | - | TRBV11-1 | CASSLNRYWEDNEQFF | TGTGCCAGCAGCTTAAATCGGTATTGGGAGGACAATGAGCAGTTCTTC
- | TRBJ2-6 | - | TRBV5-1 | CASSFVGPGANVLTF | TGCGCCAGCAGCTTCGTGGGCCCTGGGGCCAACGTCCTGACTTTC
TRBD1 | TRBJ2-5 | - | TRBV2 | CASSEPPGQTQETQYF | TGTGCCAGCAGTGAACCACCGGGACAGACACAAGAGACCCAGTACTTC
- | TRBJ2-1 | - | TRBV20-1 | CSAGGSEPRYDEQFF | TGCAGTGCCGGAGGATCGGAGCCTAGGTACGATGAGCAGTTCTTC
TRBD1 | TRBJ2-7 | - | TRBV4-2 | CASSRGTDQLITYEQYF | TGTGCCAGCAGCCGAGGGACAGACCAGTTGATCACCTACGAGCAGTACTTC
- | TRBJ1-1 | few | TRBV7-9 | CASSVRGDEAFF | TGTGCCAGCAGCGTAAGAGGGGATGAAGCTTTCTTT
- | TRBJ2-5 | - | TRBV27 | CASSGIAEIQYF | TGTGCCAGCAGTGGGATAGCAGAGATCCAGTACTTC
- | TRBJ1-3 | few | TRBV7-9 | CASSHGGAGNTIYF | TGTGCCAGCTCACACGGAGGAGCTGGAAACACCATATATTTT
- | TRBJ2-7 | few | TRBV6-1 | CAIEGGGDYEQYF | TGTGCCATCGAGGGTGGGGGAGACTACGAGCAGTACTTC
TRBD1 | TRBJ2-4 | - | TRBV25-1 | CASSAPTGTKNIQYF | TGTGCCAGCAGTGCCCCGACAGGGACCAAAAACATTCAGTACTTC
- | TRBJ1-4 | few | TRBV6-5 | CASSPITGNEKLFF | TGTGCCAGCAGTCCTATAACAGGGAATGAAAAACTGTTTTTT
TRBD1 | TRBJ2-5 | few | TRBV29-1 | CSVDVLGGVGTQYF | TGCAGCGTCGACGTGTTAGGGGGCGTAGGGACCCAGTACTTC
TRBD2 | TRBJ2-5 | - | TRBV6-6 | CATEAGNEETQYF | TGTGCCACCGAAGCGGGGAATGAAGAGACCCAGTACTTC
TRBD1 | TRBJ1-1 | - | TRBV10-3 | CAISESRGLRTEAFF | TGTGCCATCAGTGAGTCAAGGGGGCTGAGAACTGAAGCTTTCTTT
- | TRBJ2-3 | - | TRBV29-1 | CSVVSASTDTQYF | TGCAGCGTTGTATCAGCTAGCACAGATACGCAGTATTTT
TRBD2 | TRBJ2-7 | - | TRBV12-3/TRBV12-4 | CASSRGLGVYEQYF | TGTGCCAGCAGTCGGGGACTAGGGGTCTACGAGCAGTACTTC
TRBD1 | TRBJ2-2 | few | TRBV5-1 | CASSFTSTGSWTGELFF | TGCGCCAGCAGCTTCACTTCGACAGGGTCGTGGACCGGGGAGCTGTTTTTT
TRBD2 | TRBJ2-5 | - | TRBV20-1 | CSARELGGGAGETQYF | TGCAGTGCTAGAGAGCTTGGCGGGGGGGCAGGAGAGACCCAGTACTTC
TRBD1 | TRBJ2-5 | few | TRBV27 | CASSLDRASEQYF | TGTGCCAGCAGTTTGGACAGGGCCTCAGAGCAGTACTTC
- | TRBJ1-1 | - | TRBV12-3/TRBV12-4 | CASSYGYMNTEAFF | TGTGCCAGCAGTTACGGGTACATGAACACTGAAGCTTTCTTT
- | TRBJ2-5 | many | TRBV5-1 | CASSLGVKETQYF | TGCGCCAGCAGCTTGGGGGTCAAAGAGACCCAGTACTTC
- | TRBJ2-5 | few | TRBV12-3/TRBV12-4 | CASSLRSIQETQYF | TGTGCCAGCAGTTTAAGGTCTATACAAGAGACCCAGTACTTC
- | TRBJ1-6 | few | TRBV5-1 | CASSWGTLNSPLHF | TGCGCCAGCAGCTGGGGGACATTGAATTCACCCCTCCACTTT
- | TRBJ2-5 | - | TRBV7-6 | CASSLGTSEETQYF | TGTGCCAGCAGCTTAGGGACTTCCGAAGAGACCCAGTACTTC
- | TRBJ1-5 | few | TRBV6-5 | CASSYGRGGQPQHF | TGTGCCAGCAGTTACGGGAGAGGTGGTCAGCCCCAGCATTTT
- | TRBJ2-3 | - | TRBV20-1 | CSANLVEVSSDTQYF | TGCAGTGCTAATCTGGTAGAGGTCTCATCAGATACGCAGTATTTT
- | TRBJ1-4 | - | TRBV4-2 | CASSKPQQGRVEKLFF | TGTGCCAGCAGCAAGCCGCAGCAGGGCCGTGTCGAAAAACTGTTTTTT
- | TRBJ2-1 | few | TRBV7-3 | CASSLVVGGNEQFF | TGTGCCAGCAGCTTAGTGGTCGGAGGCAATGAGCAGTTCTTC
- | TRBJ1-1 | - | TRBV9 | CASSVSGLNTEAFF | TGTGCCAGCAGCGTATCAGGGTTGAACACTGAAGCTTTCTTT
- | TRBJ1-2 | few | TRBV7-9 | CASSQDAYGYTF | TGTGCCAGCAGCCAGGATGCCTATGGCTACACCTTC
TRBD2 | TRBJ2-3 | - | TRBV5-1 | CASSLGVTSGQSTDTQYF | TGCGCCAGCAGCTTGGGGGTCACTAGCGGGCAATCAACAGATACGCAGTATTTT
- | TRBJ2-3 | - | TRBV10-2 | CASSESGWTDTQYF | TGCGCCAGCAGTGAGTCGGGGTGGACAGATACGCAGTATTTT
- | TRBJ2-7 | - | TRBV7-2 | CASSPRPGELSYEQYF | TGTGCCAGCAGCCCTAGACCCGGGGAACTCTCATACGAGCAGTACTTC
TRBD1 | TRBJ2-1 | few | TRBV19 | CASSSEGQYNEQFF | TGTGCCAGTAGTAGTGAGGGACAGTACAATGAGCAGTTCTTC
TRBD2 | TRBJ2-1 | few | TRBV5-1 | CASSDLGGALDEQFF | TGCGCCAGCAGCGACCTCGGGGGGGCCTTGGATGAGCAGTTCTTC
- | TRBJ1-3 | - | TRBV12-3/TRBV12-4 | CAIGVGNTIYF | TGTGCCATCGGGGTTGGAAACACCATATATTTT
TRBD1 | TRBJ2-1 | - | TRBV18 | CASSPRQGRPYNEQFF | TGTGCCAGCTCACCTCGACAGGGGCGGCCCTACAATGAGCAGTTCTTC
TRBD2 | TRBJ2-5 | - | TRBV30 | CAWRTSGETQYF | TGTGCCTGGAGGACTAGCGGAGAGACCCAGTACTTC
- | TRBJ1-2 | few | TRBV28 | CASTPQVSANYGYTF | TGTGCCAGCACCCCTCAGGTTTCGGCTAACTATGGCTACACCTTC
- | TRBJ2-1 | - | TRBV7-9 | CASSAQGVGEQFF | TGTGCCAGCAGCGCACAGGGTGTGGGTGAGCAGTTCTTC
- | TRBJ1-1 | - | TRBV15 | CATSRDGGAGNTEAFF | TGTGCCACCAGCAGAGATGGGGGGGCAGGGAACACTGAAGCTTTCTTT
- | TRBJ1-2 | - | TRBV6-5 | CASSYGGLSHGYTF | TGTGCCAGCAGTTACGGAGGCCTTTCCCATGGCTACACCTTC